The clone carrying this T cell receptor (beta chain) was counted ten times or more. Trimming stripped 7 bases from V and 5 bases from J, with 17 bases between. CDR3 size: 14 residues. TCRdb re-analysed the 5' RACE reads in MiXCR, keeping a single row per CDR3 protein. The data contain around 75,000 distinct CDR3 sequences, over 4% of them singletons. The data are from a study of CD8 T cells in ankylosing spondylitis. This sequence was found in a male donor with ankylosing spondylitis or in good health (not recorded which). The sequencing sample was made of blood, either unsorted or a sorted T cell fraction (not recorded which). The chain recombines TRBV12-3 or TRBV12-4 with TRBJ1-2; TRBD1 is a possible D gene (5 bases). This CDR3 is CASTPRDRGYGYTF. As DNA, the CDR3 is TGTGCCAGCACCCCCAGGGACCGAGGGTATGGCTACACCTTC.